What follows are 22 T cell receptor beta chains derived from one specimen sequenced in a study of blood T cell repertoires in COVID-19. This table comes from immunoSEQ multiplex PCR, and its TCRdb copy is limited to in-frame clones, with some not included. The sample records 200,000 to 250,000 clones, around four fifths being singletons. Sample: peripheral blood. The receptors derive from a man aged 25 to 40 with active or convalescent COVID-19.

This clone was seen just once. The chain carries TRBV7-9 and TRBJ2-7, with 10 bases identical to TRBD1. This CDR3 is 14 amino acids long. From germline, CDR1 is SEHNR and CDR2 FQNEAQ (reference sequence). The ends lost 5 bases at V and 3 bases at J; junction bases unmatched: 4. As DNA, the CDR3 is TGTGCCAGCAGCCTCGGACAGGGGGGCTACGAGCAGTACTTC. Residues: CASSLGQGGYEQYF. The full variable domain, rest sourced from reference TRBV7-9 and TRBJ2-7, is DTGVSQNPRHKITKRGQNVTFRCDPISEHNRLYWYRQTLGQGPEFLTYFQNEAQLEKSRLLSDRFSAERPKGSFSTLEIQRTEQGDSAMYLCASSLGQGGYEQYFGPGTRLTVT.

This clone was seen only once. This chain uses TRBV6-1 with TRBJ1-1; D gene unclear. The CDR3 totals 14 residues. The germline V gene encodes CDR1 MNHNS and CDR2 SASEGT. V was trimmed by 2 bases and J by 11 bases, leaving 18 bases between them. The CDR3 is CASSESAELEAAFF. The CDR3 DNA reads as TGTGCCAGCAGTGAATCTGCGGAACTCGAGGCCGCTTTCTTT.

The gene calls are TRBV30 and TRBJ1-2; D gene unclear. V lost 3 bases and J 3 bases, leaving 11 bases between the germline ends. CDR3 size: 13 residues. Germline values: CDR1 GTSNPN, CDR2 SVGIG (reference sequence). The CDR3 spells CAWRPSGDYGYTF. The CDR3 region has the DNA TGTGCCTGGAGGCCCTCCGGAGACTATGGCTACACCTTC.

The chain uses TRBV4-1 and TRBJ2-2; D gene uncertain. The CDR3 has 13 amino acids. The germline gives CDR1 MGHRA, CDR2 YSYEKL. V was trimmed by 2 bases and J by 6 bases, leaving 7 bases between them. The CDR3 protein is CASSQRGPGELFF. CDR3 DNA sequence: TGCGCCAGCAGCCAACGCGGTCCCGGGGAGCTGTTTTTT.

The chain combines TRBV25-1 with TRBJ1-2, with D possibly being TRBD1 (5 bases). Germline CDR1 reads MGHDK; CDR2 reads SYGVNS. The CDR3 loop spans 14 amino acids. Trimming pared 5 bases from V and 6 bases from J, leaving 16 bases between. The chain's CDR3 is CASSSGGEWNGYTF. The CDR3 DNA follows: TGTGCCAGCAGTTCGGGGGGAGAGTGGAATGGCTACACCTTC.

This sequence joins TRBV4-1 and TRBJ2-1, with D tentatively TRBD1 (6 bases). This CDR3 contains 16 residues. CDR1 and CDR2 from the germline V gene are MGHRA and YSYEKL. Deletions cut 1 base from V and 3 bases from J, with 13 bases between. The CDR3 region has the DNA TGCGCCAGCAGCCAAGTTCTACAGGGAATCTACAATGAGCAGTTCTTC. It codes for CASSQVLQGIYNEQFF.

This clone was detected only a few times. The chain is built from TRBV6-5 and TRBJ2-1, with D maybe TRBD1 (6 bases). In germline, CDR1 is MNHEY, CDR2 SVGAGI. V dropped 5 bases and J dropped 8 bases, with 19 bases sitting between them. The CDR3 is made up of 15 amino acids. CDR3 nucleotide sequence: TGTGCCAGCAGTCTCACGACAGGAGTCCTCCATGAGCAGTTCTTC. Translation gives CASSLTTGVLHEQFF.

This clone was picked up one time. CDR3 in DNA: TGTGCCAGCAGCTTACAGGGGGCAAATTCACCCCTCCACTTT. It is translated as CASSLQGANSPLHF. The chain has TRBV5-5 and TRBJ1-6, with TRBD1 matching 9 bases. Germline assignment: CDR1 SGHKS and CDR2 YYEKEE (reference sequence). V was pared by 2 bases and J by 7 bases, with 1 base of the junction left unmatched. This CDR3 comprises 14 residues.

This sequence joins TRBV6-5 and TRBJ1-1, with unresolved D. Looked up from germline, CDR1 is MNHEY and CDR2 is SVGAGI. The CDR3 totals 15 residues. The V end was cut by 0 bases, the J end by 2 bases, with 10 bases between. The CDR3 region is CASSYSWQENTEAFF. In nucleotides, the CDR3 is TGTGCCAGCAGTTACTCGTGGCAAGAAAACACTGAAGCTTTCTTT.

The gene calls are TRBV15 and TRBJ1-5, with TRBD1 matching over 10 bases. This CDR3 is built from 13 residues. J gave up 5 bases and V 5 bases, and 0 bases lay outside the gene matches. Germline V gene lookup returns CDR1 LNHNV and CDR2 YYDKDF (reference sequence). CDR3 bases: TGTGCCACCAGCGACAGGGGGCATCAGCCCCAGCATTTT. Amino acid sequence: CATSDRGHQPQHF.

The J gene is TRBJ1-5, the V gene TRBV6-1; D might be TRBD1 (5 bases). Germline CDR1 MNHNS, CDR2 SASEGT. With 0 bases removed from V and 6 bases from J, the gap between germline ends came to 9 bases. The CDR3 has 14 amino acids. The CDR3 DNA is TGTGCCAGCAGTGAAGCCGGCGGGACTCAGCCCCAGCATTTT. Its translation is CASSEAGGTQPQHF.

The CDR3 sequence: CASSLNGNSPLHF. The CDR3 DNA reads TGTGCCAGCAGCTTAAACGGGAATTCACCCCTCCACTTT. This chain connects TRBV7-3 to TRBJ1-6; D gene uncertain. The CDR3 spans 13 residues. Germline assignment: CDR1 SGHTA and CDR2 FQGTGA. V was cut by 1 base and J by 7 bases, with 5 bases left in between.

The CDR3 spells CASSLVGQPSNQPQHF. CDR3 coding DNA: TGTGCCAGCAGCTTAGTGGGACAGCCTAGCAATCAGCCCCAGCATTTT. This chain uses TRBV7-2 with TRBJ1-5; TRBD1 agrees at 7 bases. The CDR3 is made up of 16 amino acids. Trimming cost V 1 base and J 0 bases; bases outside gene matches: 3. In germline, CDR1 is SGHTA, CDR2 FQGNSA.

This clone was found once. CDR3 region: CASRLPRFHEQYF. The CDR3 DNA reads as TGTGCCAGCAGGTTACCACGGTTCCACGAGCAGTACTTC. The chain couples TRBV7-2 to TRBJ2-7; D ambiguous. V was trimmed by 6 bases and J by 5 bases, leaving 14 bases between them. The CDR3 covers 13 residues. Germline V gene data show CDR1 as SGHTA and CDR2 as FQGNSA.

CDR3 protein: CASEGAADSPLHF. CDR3 sequence (DNA): TGTGCCAGCGAAGGGGCGGCGGATTCACCCCTCCACTTT. The V and J genes are TRBV28 and TRBJ1-6; D possibly corresponds to TRBD1 (5 bases). The V end was cut by 8 bases, the J end by 8 bases, with 13 bases between. From germline, CDR1 is MDHEN and CDR2 SYDVKM. The CDR3 spans 13 residues.

The rearrangement joins TRBV5-6 to TRBJ2-7, with 9 bases aligning to TRBD1. V lost 4 bases and J lost 3; bases outside the gene matches: 8. CDR3 length: 15 amino acids. The germline CDR1 and CDR2 sequences are SGHDT and YYEEEE. The CDR3 protein is CASSPRTGAIYEQYF. The CDR3 DNA reads as TGTGCCAGCAGCCCCAGGACAGGGGCTATCTACGAGCAGTACTTC.

The rearrangement links TRBV30 to TRBJ2-1; 12 bases map to TRBD2. From germline, CDR1 is GTSNPN and CDR2 SVGIG (reference sequence). The V and J ends lost 0 bases and 4 bases, in that order; junction bases with no gene match: 7. The CDR3 covers 17 residues. CDR3 residues: CAWSVMSGLAGYNEQFF. CDR3 in DNA: TGTGCCTGGAGTGTAATGTCGGGACTAGCGGGTTACAATGAGCAGTTCTTC.

This clone was counted at least ten times. The gene calls are TRBV5-1 and TRBJ2-2, with 11 nucleotides matching TRBD1. CDR3 length equals 16 residues. Germline V gene data show CDR1 as SGHRS and CDR2 as YFSETQ. Trimming cost V 4 bases and J 4 bases; bases outside gene matches: 6. The CDR3 DNA is TGCGCCAGCAGCCCCCGGGACAGGGGGATCACCGGGGAGCTGTTTTTT. Translating it yields CASSPRDRGITGELFF. The whole variable domain, filled in from reference TRBV5-1 and TRBJ2-2, reads KAGVTQTPRYLIKTRGQQVTLSCSPISGHRSVSWYQQTPGQGLQFLFEYFSETQRNKGNFPGRFSGRQFSNSRSEMNVSTLELGDSALYLCASSPRDRGITGELFFGEGSRLTVL.

This clone has just a few counts. This chain links TRBV7-8 with TRBJ2-7, with D possibly matching TRBD2 (5 bases). CDR1 is SGHVS and CDR2 is FQNEAQ in the germline V gene. Trimming removed 8 bases at V and 0 bases at J, with 11 bases between. The length of the CDR3 is 13 residues. In nucleotides, the CDR3 is TGTGCCAGCTGGGCCGGGAACTCCTACGAGCAGTACTTC. As protein: CASWAGNSYEQYF. Full variable domain (remainder filled in from reference TRBV7-8 and TRBJ2-7): GAGVSQSPRYKVAKRGQDVALRCDPISGHVSLFWYQQALGQGPEFLTYFQNEAQLDKSGLPSDRFFAERPEGSVSTLKIQRTQQEDSAVYLCASWAGNSYEQYFGPGTRLTVT.

The chain employs TRBV19 and TRBJ2-1, with D maybe TRBD2 (6 bases). With 1 base removed from V and 5 bases from J, the gap between germline ends came to 12 bases. CDR1 and CDR2 (germline): LNHDA, SQIVND (reference sequence). The CDR3 sequence is 15 residues long. CDR3: CASSIGAGPHNEQFF. The CDR3 nucleotides are TGTGCCAGTAGTATAGGGGCGGGACCTCACAATGAGCAGTTCTTC.

This chain uses TRBV7-2 with TRBJ1-6; D unresolved. Trimming cost V 2 bases and J 7 bases, with 9 bases left between them. From germline, CDR1 is SGHTA and CDR2 FQGNSA. The CDR3 is 14 amino acids. CDR3 in DNA: TGTGCCAGCAGCTTATGGCAGTCCAATTCACCCCTCCACTTT. Its translation: CASSLWQSNSPLHF. Supplemented by reference TRBV7-2 and TRBJ1-6, the full variable domain reads GAGVSQSPSNKVTEKGKDVELRCDPISGHTALYWYRQSLGQGLEFLIYFQGNSAPDKSGLPSDRFSAERTGGSVSTLTIQRTQQEDSAVYLCASSLWQSNSPLHFGNGTRLTVT.

This clone was recorded only once. The chain links TRBV19 to TRBJ2-2, with D unresolved. V was trimmed by 1 base and J by 6 bases, leaving 6 bases between them. The CDR3 loop spans 13 amino acids. From germline, CDR1 is LNHDA and CDR2 SQIVND (reference sequence). The CDR3 is CASSIGSPGELFF. The CDR3 DNA is TGTGCCAGTAGTATAGGTAGCCCCGGGGAGCTGTTTTTT.